This entry is about one T cell receptor (delta chain). The target antigen is unknown. This specimen belongs to a study of Vδ1+ human thymocytes. V lost 3 bases, J lost 7 bases, and 16 bases stayed unmatched. This CDR3 is 18 amino acids long. From germline, CDR1 is TSWWSYY and CDR2 QGS. Alphabeta T cells were depleted, then CD3+ Vdelta1+ Vdelta2- thymocytes were FACS-sorted. Vdelta1+ thymocyte sorts reached between roughly 96% and 99.6% purity. Extracted RNA was reverse transcribed into cDNA. Multiplex PCR used pooled V-gene forward primers and a constant-region reverse primer to amplify CDR3s. TCRdb reran clone calling via CATT on the multiplex PCR reads. The data show tens of thousands of delta-chain clones, with around a sixth seen just once and 0.5% held by the top ten. Study outcomes and limitations: Thymic TRG and TRD repertoires appeared highly polyclonal, with Gaussian CDR3 length distributions. Unlike peripheral blood Vdelta1+ controls, thymic delta-chain sequences included approximately 21% Vdelta2 and few Vdelta3.

Sequencing used Vdelta1+ gamma-delta thymocytes from the thymus. The subset: FACS-sorted CD3+ TCRalphabeta- TCRVdelta1+ TCRVdelta2- thymocytes. The V call is TRDV1, the J call TRDJ1, with TRDD3 matching over 11 bases. The receptor was derived from a boy in the first two years of life who had congenital heart surgery. CDR3 sequence (DNA): TGTGCTCTTGGGGAGGTTTTCCCCGGCAATGGGGGATACGCTAAACTCATCTTT. Its protein is CALGEVFPGNGGYAKLIF.